The T cell receptor (beta chain) described here comes from a study of beta chain features in type 1 diabetes. The investigators reverse transcribed all of the isolated RNA, so they sequenced expressed TCRB transcripts. Generated by immunoSEQ multiplex PCR, the TCRdb table keeps only in-frame clones and is missing some. The data hold tens of thousands of clones, with under 35% observed a single time. Averaging roughly 100 mL, one heparinised blood draw was given by each donor. Germline CDR1 is SGHRS and CDR2 is YFSETQ. The CDR3 extends over 12 amino acids. V shed 4 bases and J shed 9 bases, with 11 bases lying between them.

The source material was stem cell memory CD4+ T cells from blood. This chain joins TRBV5-1 and TRBJ1-3; D gene ambiguous. The sequence was obtained from a woman younger than 30 in good health. CDR3 nucleotides: TGCGCCAGCAGCGAGAGGGTTGCCACCATATATTTT. This codes for CASSERVATIYF.